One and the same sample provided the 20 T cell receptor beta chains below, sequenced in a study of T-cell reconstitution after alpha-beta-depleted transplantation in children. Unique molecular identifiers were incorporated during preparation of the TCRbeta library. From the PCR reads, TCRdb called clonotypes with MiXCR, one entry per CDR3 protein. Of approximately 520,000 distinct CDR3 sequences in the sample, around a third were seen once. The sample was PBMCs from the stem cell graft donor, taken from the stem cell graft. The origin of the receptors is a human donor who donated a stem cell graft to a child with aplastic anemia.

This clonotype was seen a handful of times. CDR3 protein: CASSLAGQGGTEAFF. The DNA of the CDR3 is TGTGCCAGCAGCTTAGCTGGGCAGGGTGGCACTGAAGCTTTCTTT. This chain joins TRBV7-2 and TRBJ1-1; a possible D gene is TRBD1 (5 bases). This CDR3 is built from 15 residues. With 0 bases removed from V and 4 bases from J, the gap between germline ends came to 12 bases. Germline V gene data show CDR1 as SGHTA and CDR2 as FQGNSA.

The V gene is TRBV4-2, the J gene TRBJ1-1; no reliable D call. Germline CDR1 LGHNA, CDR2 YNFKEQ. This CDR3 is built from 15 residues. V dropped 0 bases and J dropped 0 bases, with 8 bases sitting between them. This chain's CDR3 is CASSQDRVMNTEAFF. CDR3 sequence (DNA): TGTGCCAGCAGCCAAGATCGGGTTATGAACACTGAAGCTTTCTTT.

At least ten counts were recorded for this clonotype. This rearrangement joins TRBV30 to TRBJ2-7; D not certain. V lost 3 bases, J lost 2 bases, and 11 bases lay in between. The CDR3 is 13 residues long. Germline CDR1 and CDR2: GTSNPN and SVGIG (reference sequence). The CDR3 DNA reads TGTGCCTGGAGCCGATCAGGCACCTACGAGCAGTACGTC. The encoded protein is CAWSRSGTYEQYV.

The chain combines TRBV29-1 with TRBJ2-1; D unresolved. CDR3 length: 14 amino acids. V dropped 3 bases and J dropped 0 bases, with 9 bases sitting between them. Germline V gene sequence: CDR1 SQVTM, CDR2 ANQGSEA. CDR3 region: CSVEGWSSYNEQFF. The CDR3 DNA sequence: TGCAGCGTTGAGGGCTGGAGCTCCTACAATGAGCAGTTCTTC.

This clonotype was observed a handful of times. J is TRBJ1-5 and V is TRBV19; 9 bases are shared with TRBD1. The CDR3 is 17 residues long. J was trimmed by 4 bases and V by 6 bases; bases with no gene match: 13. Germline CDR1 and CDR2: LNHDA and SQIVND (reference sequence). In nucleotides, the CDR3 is TGTGCCAGTAGCCCAAAAGGGACAGGGTCGAGAAATCAGCCCCAGCATTTT. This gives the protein CASSPKGTGSRNQPQHF.

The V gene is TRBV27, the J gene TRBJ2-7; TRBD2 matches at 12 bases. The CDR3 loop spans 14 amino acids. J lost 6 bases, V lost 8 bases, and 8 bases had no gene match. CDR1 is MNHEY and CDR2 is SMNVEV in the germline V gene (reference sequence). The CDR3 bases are TGTGCCAGCCAGACTAGCGGGAGTCTAGGCGAGCAGTACTTC. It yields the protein CASQTSGSLGEQYF.

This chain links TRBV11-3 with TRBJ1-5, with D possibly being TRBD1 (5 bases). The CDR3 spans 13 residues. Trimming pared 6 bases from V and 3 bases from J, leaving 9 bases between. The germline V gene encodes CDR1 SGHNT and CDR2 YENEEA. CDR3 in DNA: TGTGCCAGCAGTGAGGGGCCCAATCAGCCCCAGCATTTT. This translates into CASSEGPNQPQHF.

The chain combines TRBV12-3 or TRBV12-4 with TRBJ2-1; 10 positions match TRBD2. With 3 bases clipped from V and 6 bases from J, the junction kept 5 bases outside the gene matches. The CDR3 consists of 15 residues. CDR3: CASSLRLAGTNEQFF. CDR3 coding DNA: TGTGCCAGCAGTTTGAGACTAGCGGGCACCAATGAGCAGTTCTTC.

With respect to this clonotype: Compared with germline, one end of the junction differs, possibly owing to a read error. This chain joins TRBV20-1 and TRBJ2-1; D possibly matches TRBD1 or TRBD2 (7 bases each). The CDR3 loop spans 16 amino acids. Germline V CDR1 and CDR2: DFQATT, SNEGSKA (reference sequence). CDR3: CGARGGGTVRYNEQFF. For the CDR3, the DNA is TGCGGTGCTAGAGGGGGAGGGACAGTACGTTACAATGAGCAGTTCTTC.

Here the CDR3 DNA reads TGCGCCAGCAGCTCCCCAGGGGACGAGCAGTACTTC. Encoded protein: CASSSPGDEQYF. The V call is TRBV5-1, the J call TRBJ2-7; D possibly corresponds to TRBD1 (6 bases). Germline V gene lookup returns CDR1 SGHRS and CDR2 YFSETQ. This CDR3 spans 12 amino acids. V was clipped by 3 bases and J by 5 bases, with 9 bases between them.

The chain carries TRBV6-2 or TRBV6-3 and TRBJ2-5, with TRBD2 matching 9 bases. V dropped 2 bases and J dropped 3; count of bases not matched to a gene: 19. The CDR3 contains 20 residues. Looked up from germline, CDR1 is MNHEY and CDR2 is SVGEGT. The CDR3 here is CASSYVAVIAGEALEETQYF. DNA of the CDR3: TGTGCCAGCAGTTACGTCGCGGTAATAGCGGGAGAGGCCCTCGAAGAGACCCAGTACTTC.

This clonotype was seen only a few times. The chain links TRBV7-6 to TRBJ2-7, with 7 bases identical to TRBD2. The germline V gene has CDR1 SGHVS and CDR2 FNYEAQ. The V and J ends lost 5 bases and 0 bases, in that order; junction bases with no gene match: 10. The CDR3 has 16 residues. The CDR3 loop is CASSPLSGGSSYEQYF. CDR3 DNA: TGTGCCAGCAGCCCCCTCTCGGGCGGGAGCTCCTACGAGCAGTACTTC.

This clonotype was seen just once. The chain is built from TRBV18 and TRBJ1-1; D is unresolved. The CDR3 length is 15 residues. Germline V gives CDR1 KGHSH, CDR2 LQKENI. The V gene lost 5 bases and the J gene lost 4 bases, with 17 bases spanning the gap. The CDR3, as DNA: TGTGCCAGCTCATCAACGGTCTTGAGGGCCACTGAAGCTTTCTTT. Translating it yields CASSSTVLRATEAFF.

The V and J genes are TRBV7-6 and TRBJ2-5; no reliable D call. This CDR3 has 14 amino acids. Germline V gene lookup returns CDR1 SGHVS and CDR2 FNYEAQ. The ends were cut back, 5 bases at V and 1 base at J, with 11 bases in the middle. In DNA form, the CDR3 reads TGTGCCAGCAGCCCCTCGTGGGGCCAAGAGACCCAGTACTTC. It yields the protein CASSPSWGQETQYF.

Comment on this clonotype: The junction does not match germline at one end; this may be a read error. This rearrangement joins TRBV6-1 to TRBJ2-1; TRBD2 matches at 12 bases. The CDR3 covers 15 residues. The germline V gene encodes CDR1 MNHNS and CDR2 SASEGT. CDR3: CASSPLAGGTGEQLF. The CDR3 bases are TGTGCCAGCAGTCCACTAGCGGGGGGCACGGGTGAGCAGTTGTTC.

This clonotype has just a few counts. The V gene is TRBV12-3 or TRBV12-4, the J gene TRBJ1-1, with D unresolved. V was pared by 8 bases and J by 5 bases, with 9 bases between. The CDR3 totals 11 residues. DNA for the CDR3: TGTGCCAGCCGCCAAGGGACTGAAGCTTTCTTT. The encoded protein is CASRQGTEAFF.

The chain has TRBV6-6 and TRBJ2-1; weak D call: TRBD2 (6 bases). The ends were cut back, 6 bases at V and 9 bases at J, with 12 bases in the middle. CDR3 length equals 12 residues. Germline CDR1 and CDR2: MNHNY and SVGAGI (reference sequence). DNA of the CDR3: TGTGCCAGCAGCCCGACTAGTACTGAGCAGTTCTTC. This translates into CASSPTSTEQFF.

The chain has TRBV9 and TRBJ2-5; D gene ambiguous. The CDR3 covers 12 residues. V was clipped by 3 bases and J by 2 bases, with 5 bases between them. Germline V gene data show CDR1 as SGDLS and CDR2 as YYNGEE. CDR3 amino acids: CASSASQETQYF. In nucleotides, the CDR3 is TGTGCCAGCAGCGCTTCGCAAGAGACCCAGTACTTC. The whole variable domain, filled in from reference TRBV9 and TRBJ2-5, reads DSGVTQTPKHLITATGQRVTLRCSPRSGDLSVYWYQQSLDQGLQFLIQYYNGEERAKGNILERFSAQQFPDLHSELNLSSLELGDSALYFCASSASQETQYFGPGTRLLVL.

CDR3 protein: CASSYETTSGRPTLGQFF. The CDR3, as DNA: TGTGCCAGCAGCTACGAAACTACTAGCGGGAGGCCCACCCTCGGGCAGTTCTTC. This chain links TRBV6-2 or TRBV6-3 with TRBJ2-1; 12 bases agree with TRBD2. The CDR3 covers 18 residues. The J segment lost 12 bases and the V segment lost 6 bases, leaving 21 bases of the junction unmatched. Germline V gene data show CDR1 as MNHEY and CDR2 as SVGEGT.

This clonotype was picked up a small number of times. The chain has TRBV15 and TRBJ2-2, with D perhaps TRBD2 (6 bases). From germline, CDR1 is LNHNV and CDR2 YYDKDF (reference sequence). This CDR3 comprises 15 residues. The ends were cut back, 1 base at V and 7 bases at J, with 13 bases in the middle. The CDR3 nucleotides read TGTGCCACCAGCAGAGTTGCTAGCGAATACGGGGAGCTGTTTTTT. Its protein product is CATSRVASEYGELFF.